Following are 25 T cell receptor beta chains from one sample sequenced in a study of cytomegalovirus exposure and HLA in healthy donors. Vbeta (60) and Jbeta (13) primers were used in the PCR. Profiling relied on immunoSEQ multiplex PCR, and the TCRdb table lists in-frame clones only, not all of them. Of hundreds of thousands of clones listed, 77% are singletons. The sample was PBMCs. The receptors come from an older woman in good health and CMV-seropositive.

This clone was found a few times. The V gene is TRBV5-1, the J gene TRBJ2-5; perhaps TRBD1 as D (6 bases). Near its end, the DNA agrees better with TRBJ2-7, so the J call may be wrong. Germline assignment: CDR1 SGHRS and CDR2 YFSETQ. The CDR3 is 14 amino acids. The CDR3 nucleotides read TGCGCCAGCAGCTTGGGACAGGCCGCCTACGAGCAGTACTTC. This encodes CASSLGQAAYEQYF.

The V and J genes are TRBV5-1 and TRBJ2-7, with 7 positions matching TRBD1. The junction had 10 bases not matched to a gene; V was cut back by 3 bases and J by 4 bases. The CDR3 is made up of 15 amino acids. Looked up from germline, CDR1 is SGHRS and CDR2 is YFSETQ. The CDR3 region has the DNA TGCGCCAGCAGCTCCGGGGACAGCCCCGGGTACGAGCAGTACTTC. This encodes CASSSGDSPGYEQYF. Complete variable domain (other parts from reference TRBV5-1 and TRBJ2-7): KAGVTQTPRYLIKTRGQQVTLSCSPISGHRSVSWYQQTPGQGLQFLFEYFSETQRNKGNFPGRFSGRQFSNSRSEMNVSTLELGDSALYLCASSSGDSPGYEQYFGPGTRLTVT.

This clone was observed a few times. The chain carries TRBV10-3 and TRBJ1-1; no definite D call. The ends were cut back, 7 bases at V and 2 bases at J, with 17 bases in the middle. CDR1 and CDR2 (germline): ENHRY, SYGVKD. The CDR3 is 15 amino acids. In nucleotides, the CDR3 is TGTGCCATCAAGGCGGGTTTGGATCGAAACACTGAAGCTTTCTTT. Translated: CAIKAGLDRNTEAFF.

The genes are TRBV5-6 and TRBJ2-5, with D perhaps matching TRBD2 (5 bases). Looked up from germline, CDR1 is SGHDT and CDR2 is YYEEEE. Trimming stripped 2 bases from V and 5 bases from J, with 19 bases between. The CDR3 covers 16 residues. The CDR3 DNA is TGTGCCAGCAGCTTTCGAGGCGGAGCACTAGGGGAGACCCAGTACTTC. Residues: CASSFRGGALGETQYF.

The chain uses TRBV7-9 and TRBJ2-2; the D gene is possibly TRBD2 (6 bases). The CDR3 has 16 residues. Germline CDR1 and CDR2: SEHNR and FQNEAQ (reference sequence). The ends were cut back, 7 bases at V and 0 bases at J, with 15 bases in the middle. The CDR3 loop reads CASKILAYANTGELFF. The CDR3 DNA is TGTGCCAGCAAAATACTAGCCTACGCGAACACCGGGGAGCTGTTTTTT.

The CDR3 nucleotides are TGTGCCAGCAGCACCCATCAGGGTTCTGGCACAGATACGCAGTATTTT. This encodes CASSTHQGSGTDTQYF. The V call is TRBV9, the J call TRBJ2-3; TRBD1 is a possible D gene (5 bases). Trimming pared 4 bases from V and 1 base from J, leaving 16 bases between. Per germline, CDR1 SGDLS and CDR2 YYNGEE. CDR3 length equals 16 residues.

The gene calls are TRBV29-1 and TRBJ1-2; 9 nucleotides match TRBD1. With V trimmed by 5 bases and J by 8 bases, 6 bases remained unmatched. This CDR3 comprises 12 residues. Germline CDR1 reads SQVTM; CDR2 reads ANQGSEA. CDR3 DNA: TGCAGCGTTCAACAGGGGGCGCGGGGCTACACCTTC. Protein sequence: CSVQQGARGYTF. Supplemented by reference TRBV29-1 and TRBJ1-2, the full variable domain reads SAVISQKPSRDICQRGTSLTIQCQVDSQVTMMFWYRQQPGQSLTLIATANQGSEATYESGFVIDKFPISRPNLTFSTLTVSNMSPEDSSIYLCSVQQGARGYTFGSGTRLTVV.

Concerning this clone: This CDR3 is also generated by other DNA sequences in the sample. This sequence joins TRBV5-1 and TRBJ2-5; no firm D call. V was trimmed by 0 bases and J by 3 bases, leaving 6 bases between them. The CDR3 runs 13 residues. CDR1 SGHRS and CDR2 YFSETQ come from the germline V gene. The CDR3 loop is CASSLGGEETQYF. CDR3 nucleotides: TGCGCCAGCAGCTTGGGAGGAGAAGAGACCCAGTACTTC.

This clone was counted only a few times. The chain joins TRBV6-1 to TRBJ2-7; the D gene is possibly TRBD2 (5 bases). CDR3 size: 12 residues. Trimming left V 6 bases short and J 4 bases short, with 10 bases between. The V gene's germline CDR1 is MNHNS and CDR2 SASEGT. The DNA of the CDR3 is TGTGCCAGCAGCTGGGAGCGTTACGAGCAGTACTTC. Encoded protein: CASSWERYEQYF.

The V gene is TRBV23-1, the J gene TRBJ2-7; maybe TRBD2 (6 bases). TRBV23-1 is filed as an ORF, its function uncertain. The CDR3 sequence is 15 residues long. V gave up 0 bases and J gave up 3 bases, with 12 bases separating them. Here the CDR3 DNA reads TGCGCCAGCAGTCAATCGATGGAGGGTTTCTACGAGCAGTACTTC. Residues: CASSQSMEGFYEQYF.

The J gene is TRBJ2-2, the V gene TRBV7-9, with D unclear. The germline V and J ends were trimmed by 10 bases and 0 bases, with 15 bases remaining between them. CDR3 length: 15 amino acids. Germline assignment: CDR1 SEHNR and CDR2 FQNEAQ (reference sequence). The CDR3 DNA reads TGTGCCACCGCGGCCGGAAGACCGAACACCGGGGAGCTGTTTTTT. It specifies CATAAGRPNTGELFF.

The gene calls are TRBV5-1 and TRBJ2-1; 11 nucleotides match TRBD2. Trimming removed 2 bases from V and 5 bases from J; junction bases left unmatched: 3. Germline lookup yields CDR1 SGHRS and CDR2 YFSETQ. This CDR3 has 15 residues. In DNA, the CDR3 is TGCGCCAGCAGCTTACTAGCGGGGGCCAACAATGAGCAGTTCTTC. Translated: CASSLLAGANNEQFF.

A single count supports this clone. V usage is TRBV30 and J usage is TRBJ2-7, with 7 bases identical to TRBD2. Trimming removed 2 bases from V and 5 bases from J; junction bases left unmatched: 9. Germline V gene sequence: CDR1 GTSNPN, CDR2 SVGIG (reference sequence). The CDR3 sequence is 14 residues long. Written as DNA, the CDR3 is TGTGCCTGGAGTAGCGGGGCGCGTTTCGACGAGCAGTACTTC. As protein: CAWSSGARFDEQYF.

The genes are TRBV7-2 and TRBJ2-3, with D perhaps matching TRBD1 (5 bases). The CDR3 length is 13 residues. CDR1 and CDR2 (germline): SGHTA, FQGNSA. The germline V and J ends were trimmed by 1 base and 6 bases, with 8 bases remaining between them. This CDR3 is CASSLGRGDTQYF. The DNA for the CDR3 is TGTGCCAGCAGCTTAGGAAGGGGTGATACGCAGTATTTT.

In DNA, the CDR3 is TGTGCCTGGAGTTGGACAGGGGAGGGTTCACCCCTCCACTTT. This codes for CAWSWTGEGSPLHF. V usage is TRBV30 and J usage is TRBJ1-6, with 9 bases aligning to TRBD1. The CDR3 contains 14 residues. The germline CDR1 and CDR2 sequences are GTSNPN and SVGIG (reference sequence). Germline trimming cut 2 bases from V and 9 bases from J; bases unmatched to any gene: 5.

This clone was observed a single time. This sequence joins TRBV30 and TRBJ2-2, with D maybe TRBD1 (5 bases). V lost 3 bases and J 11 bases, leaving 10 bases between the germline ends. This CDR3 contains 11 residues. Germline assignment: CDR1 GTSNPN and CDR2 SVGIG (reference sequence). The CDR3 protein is CAWRGVRELFF. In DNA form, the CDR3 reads TGTGCCTGGAGAGGGGTGCGCGAGCTGTTTTTT.

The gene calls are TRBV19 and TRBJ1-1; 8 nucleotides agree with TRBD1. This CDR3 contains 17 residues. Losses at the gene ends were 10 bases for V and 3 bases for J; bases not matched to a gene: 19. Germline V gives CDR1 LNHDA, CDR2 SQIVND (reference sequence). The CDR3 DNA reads TGTGCCACCCAAAAAGTCCCGGGACAGGTGGGAGACACTGAAGCTTTCTTT. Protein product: CATQKVPGQVGDTEAFF.

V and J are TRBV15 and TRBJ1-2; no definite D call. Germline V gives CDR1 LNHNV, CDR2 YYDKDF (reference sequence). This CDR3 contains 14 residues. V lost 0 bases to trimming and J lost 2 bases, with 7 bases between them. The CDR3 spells CATSRDSNNYGYTF. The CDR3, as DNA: TGTGCCACCAGCAGAGATAGCAACAACTATGGCTACACCTTC.

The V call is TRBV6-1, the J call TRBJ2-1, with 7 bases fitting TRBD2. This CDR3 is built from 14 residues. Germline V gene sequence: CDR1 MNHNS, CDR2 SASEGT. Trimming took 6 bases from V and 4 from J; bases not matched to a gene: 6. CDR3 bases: TGTGCCAGCAGCGCCTCGGGAGGATACAATGAGCAGTTCTTC. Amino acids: CASSASGGYNEQFF.

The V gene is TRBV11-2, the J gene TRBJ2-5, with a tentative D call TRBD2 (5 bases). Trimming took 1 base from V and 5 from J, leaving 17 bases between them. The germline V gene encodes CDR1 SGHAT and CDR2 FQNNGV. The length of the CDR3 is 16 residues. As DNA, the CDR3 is TGTGCCAGCAGCTTAGTGTGGAACCTCCGAGGGGAGACCCAGTACTTC. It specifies CASSLVWNLRGETQYF.

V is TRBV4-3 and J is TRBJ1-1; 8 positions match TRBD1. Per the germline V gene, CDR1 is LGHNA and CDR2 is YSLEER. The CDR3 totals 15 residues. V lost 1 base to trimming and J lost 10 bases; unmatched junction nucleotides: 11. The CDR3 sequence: CASSQGDRGFNGAFF. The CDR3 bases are TGCGCCAGCAGCCAAGGAGACAGGGGATTTAATGGAGCTTTCTTT.

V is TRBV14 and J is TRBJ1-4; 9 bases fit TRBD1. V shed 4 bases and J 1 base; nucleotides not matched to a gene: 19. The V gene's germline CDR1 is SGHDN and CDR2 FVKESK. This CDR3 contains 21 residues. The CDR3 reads CASSRGYVLQGATETNEKLFF. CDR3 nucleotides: TGTGCCAGCAGCCGCGGATACGTCTTACAGGGGGCGACAGAAACTAATGAAAAACTGTTTTTT.

The CDR3 loop reads CASSPQTGLEKLFF. The CDR3 DNA reads as TGTGCCAGCAGCCCCCAGACAGGCCTTGAAAAACTGTTTTTT. V and J are TRBV9 and TRBJ1-4; possible D gene TRBD1, 6 bases. Germline lookup yields CDR1 SGDLS and CDR2 YYNGEE. The CDR3 is made up of 14 amino acids. V was clipped by 4 bases and J by 7 bases, with 14 bases between them.

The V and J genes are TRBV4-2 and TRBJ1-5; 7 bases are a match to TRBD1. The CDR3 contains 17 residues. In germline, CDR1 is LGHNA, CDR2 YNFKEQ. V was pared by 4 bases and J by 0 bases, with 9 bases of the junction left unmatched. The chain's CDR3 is CASSLGTVILSNQPQHF. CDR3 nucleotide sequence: TGTGCCAGCAGCCTCGGGACAGTGATTCTTAGCAATCAGCCCCAGCATTTT.

The CDR3 nucleotides are TGCGCCAGCAGCACCAGGGTCACCGGGGAGCTGTTTTTT. Translating it yields CASSTRVTGELFF. The chain is built from TRBV5-1 and TRBJ2-2, with a tentative D call TRBD1 (5 bases). V was trimmed by 4 bases and J by 4 bases, leaving 8 bases between them. The CDR3 extends over 13 amino acids. Germline V gives CDR1 SGHRS, CDR2 YFSETQ.